This TCR beta chain was captured in a study of post-analysis software for immune sequencing data. Study context: Relapsing-remitting, secondary progressive and progressive-relapsing courses of multiple sclerosis were included. The study's findings and limits: With TRBV5-6, TRBV5-1 and TRBV20-1 included, 4 or 5 TRBV segments were more frequent in patients than in controls.

This clonotype was counted at least ten times. The antigen remains undetermined. The authors incorporated unique molecular identifiers into the TCR beta cDNA libraries. One entry per CDR3 protein, called by TCRdb with MiXCR from the PCR reads. The table shows around 700,000 distinct CDR3 sequences, with over 45% occurring only once. Germline V lookup: CDR1 MNHEY, CDR2 SVGAGI. CDR3 size: 12 residues. V was clipped by 6 bases and J by 6 bases; unmatched bases: 4. The rearrangement uses TRBV6-5 and TRBJ2-7; 8 nucleotides align to TRBD1. The clonotype originates from a girl aged 2-10 years with multiple sclerosis. Sample: blood. The CDR3 region is CASSRDRSEQYF. CDR3 nucleotide sequence: TGTGCCAGCAGCCGGGACAGGAGCGAGCAGTACTTC.